One sample yielded the 20 T cell receptor beta chains listed below, sequenced in a study of blood T cell repertoires in COVID-19. Profiling relied on immunoSEQ multiplex PCR, and the TCRdb table lists in-frame clones only, not all of them. This sample has 90,000 or so clones; over 80% occur once, and the top ten carry 11%. The specimen sequenced was peripheral blood. The receptors were gathered from a man aged 80 or over with acute or convalescent COVID-19.

This clone came up a few times. The CDR3 DNA reads as TGTGCCAGCAGTACTAGCGGGATTCAAGAGACCCAGTACTTC. Its translation is CASSTSGIQETQYF. The chain joins TRBV27 to TRBJ2-5, with 10 bases lining up with TRBD2. Germline trimming cut 5 bases from V and 2 bases from J; bases unmatched to any gene: 2. Germline loops: CDR1 MNHEY, CDR2 SMNVEV (reference sequence). CDR3 length: 14 amino acids.

Points on this clone: An end of the junction differs from the germline gene, which may be a read error. This rearrangement joins TRBV11-2 to TRBJ1-2, with a tentative D call TRBD1 (6 bases). Germline V gene sequence: CDR1 SGHAT, CDR2 FQNNGV. The CDR3 runs 14 residues. CDR3: CASSLSRTDYGYTF. In DNA, the CDR3 is TGTGCCAGCAGCTTAAGTAGGACAGACTACGGCTACACCTTC.

This clone was counted only a few times. The J gene is TRBJ1-2, the V gene TRBV3-1 (or the pseudogene TRBV3-2); no clear D gene. From germline, CDR1 is LGHDT and CDR2 YNNKEL (reference sequence). There are 13 residues in the CDR3. V lost 1 base and J 8 bases, leaving 11 bases between the germline ends. The CDR3 nucleotides are TGTGCCAGCAGCCAAGTCCGCGGGTTCGGCTACACCTTC. This encodes CASSQVRGFGYTF.

The chain has TRBV30 and TRBJ1-1; D is perhaps TRBD1 (5 bases). Germline CDR1 and CDR2: GTSNPN and SVGIG (reference sequence). The ends were cut back, 7 bases at V and 1 base at J, with 13 bases in the middle. The CDR3 runs 13 residues. CDR3 in DNA: TGTGCCTACGGAAGGGGCTCGAACACTGAAGCTTTCTTT. Translated, it gives CAYGRGSNTEAFF.

This clone was observed once. The V and J genes are TRBV7-9 and TRBJ2-3; TRBD2 matches at 11 bases. The germline gives CDR1 SEHNR, CDR2 FQNEAQ (reference sequence). The CDR3 has 17 residues. V was pared by 5 bases and J by 1 base, with 8 bases of the junction left unmatched. The CDR3 region is CASSAVTSGARTDTQYF. The DNA for the CDR3 is TGTGCCAGCAGCGCTGTGACTAGCGGGGCCCGCACAGATACGCAGTATTTT.

This rearrangement joins TRBV29-1 to TRBJ1-5, with 11 bases fitting TRBD1. The J segment lost 2 bases and the V segment lost 6 bases, leaving 12 bases of the junction unmatched. CDR1 and CDR2 from the germline V gene are SQVTM and ANQGSEA. This CDR3 spans 17 amino acids. Written as DNA, the CDR3 is TGCAGCGTGACCGGGACAGGGGGGATTGGAGGCAATCAGCCCCAGCATTTT. The encoded protein is CSVTGTGGIGGNQPQHF.

The chain carries TRBV9 and TRBJ1-3; D is perhaps TRBD1 (6 bases). V was cut by 0 bases and J by 0 bases, with 7 bases left in between. Per germline, CDR1 SGDLS and CDR2 YYNGEE. The CDR3 is 15 residues long. In DNA form, the CDR3 reads TGTGCCAGCAGCGTAGGGGGGCACTCTGGAAACACCATATATTTT. It specifies CASSVGGHSGNTIYF. The entire variable domain, with the rest obtained from reference TRBV9 and TRBJ1-3, is as follows: DSGVTQTPKHLITATGQRVTLRCSPRSGDLSVYWYQQSLDQGLQFLIQYYNGEERAKGNILERFSAQQFPDLHSELNLSSLELGDSALYFCASSVGGHSGNTIYFGEGSWLTVV.

The V and J genes are TRBV7-2 and TRBJ1-5, with 8 nucleotides matching TRBD1. Trimming cost V 5 bases and J 6 bases; bases outside gene matches: 6. The CDR3 runs 14 residues. Germline lookup yields CDR1 SGHTA and CDR2 FQGNSA. In DNA form, the CDR3 reads TGTGCCAGCAGCCCCCAGGGGGCGGGTCAGCCCCAGCATTTT. Residues: CASSPQGAGQPQHF.

The genes are TRBV15 and TRBJ1-3; 10 bases are a match to TRBD1. Germline values: CDR1 LNHNV, CDR2 YYDKDF (reference sequence). The V segment lost 4 bases and the J segment 2 bases; nucleotides outside the gene matches: 5. The CDR3 contains 16 residues. The CDR3 sequence: CATSTRQGAPGNTIYF. CDR3 DNA: TGTGCCACCAGCACAAGACAGGGGGCGCCTGGAAACACCATATATTTT.

In the case of this clone: Distinct nucleotide sequences in the sample also encode this CDR3. This chain links TRBV12-3 or TRBV12-4 with TRBJ1-2; 7 nucleotides agree with TRBD1. With V trimmed by 1 base and J by 4 bases, 0 bases remained unmatched. This CDR3 has 13 amino acids. This chain's CDR3 is CASSLGQGYGYTF. In DNA, the CDR3 is TGTGCCAGCAGTTTAGGACAGGGCTATGGCTACACCTTC.

J is TRBJ2-5 and V is TRBV19; 10 positions match TRBD2. Trimming cost V 5 bases and J 2 bases; bases outside gene matches: 17. The CDR3 extends over 19 amino acids. CDR1 and CDR2 from the germline V gene are LNHDA and SQIVND (reference sequence). CDR3 nucleotides: TGTGCCAGTAGTCCCCAAACTAGCGGGGTTCGTATAGGGCAAGAGACCCAGTACTTC. It translates to CASSPQTSGVRIGQETQYF.

In DNA, the CDR3 is TGTGCCAGCAGCTTATCCGAGACAGGACCCACGTTCAAAAACATTCAGTACTTC. This sequence encodes CASSLSETGPTFKNIQYF. The chain has TRBV7-9 and TRBJ2-4, with D perhaps TRBD1 (6 bases). This CDR3 spans 18 amino acids. Germline CDR1 SEHNR, CDR2 FQNEAQ (reference sequence). The V gene lost 2 bases and the J gene lost 3 bases, with 20 bases spanning the gap.

The gene calls are TRBV9 and TRBJ2-1, with D perhaps matching TRBD1 (6 bases). This CDR3 region has 16 residues. The V end was cut by 3 bases, the J end by 0 bases, with 13 bases between. Per the germline V gene, CDR1 is SGDLS and CDR2 is YYNGEE. CDR3 sequence reads: CASSGTGPSSYNEQFF. The CDR3 DNA follows: TGTGCCAGCAGCGGAACAGGGCCCAGCTCCTACAATGAGCAGTTCTTC.

The rearrangement links TRBV15 to TRBJ2-7, with D tentatively TRBD2 (6 bases). The CDR3 is 13 amino acids. V lost 8 bases to trimming and J lost 3 bases, with 14 bases between them. Germline CDR1 reads LNHNV; CDR2 reads YYDKDF (reference sequence). DNA of the CDR3: TGTGCCACCCGGCCTAGCGCCTACTACGAGCAGTACTTC. Translation: CATRPSAYYEQYF.

On this clone itself: A junction boundary mismatches the germline segment, possibly from a read error. V usage is TRBV4-1 and J usage is TRBJ2-3; 9 nucleotides align to TRBD2. The V gene's germline CDR1 is MGHRA and CDR2 YSYEKL. CDR3 length equals 15 residues. The CDR3 DNA follows: TGCGCCAGCCGCCAAGGGCGGGGGGGCCTGGATACGCAGTATTTT. It is translated as CASRQGRGGLDTQYF.

This chain joins TRBV2 and TRBJ1-2; 8 bases fit TRBD1. The CDR3 has 14 amino acids. CDR1 is SNHLY, CDR2 FYNNEI, per germline. J was trimmed by 10 bases and V by 3 bases; bases with no gene match: 10. Written as DNA, the CDR3 is TGTGCCAGCAGTGATAGACAGGGGATCTTGGACTACACCTTC. Translated: CASSDRQGILDYTF. Based on the CDR3 plus reference TRBV2 and TRBJ1-2, the full variable domain is EPEVTQTPSHQVTQMGQEVILRCVPISNHLYFYWYRQILGQKVEFLVSFYNNEISEKSEIFDDQFSVERPDGSNFTLKIRSTKLEDSAMYFCASSDRQGILDYTFGSGTRLTVV.

The chain carries TRBV28 and TRBJ2-6; TRBD1 aligns across 10 bases. J lost 2 bases, V lost 2 bases, and 0 bases had no gene match. This CDR3 region has 16 residues. The germline gives CDR1 MDHEN, CDR2 SYDVKM. CDR3 nucleotide sequence: TGTGCCAGCAGTTTAGGGACAGGGGCTGGGGCCAACGTCCTGACTTTC. Translated: CASSLGTGAGANVLTF.

The V gene is TRBV15, the J gene TRBJ2-1; 13 nucleotides line up with TRBD2. The length of the CDR3 is 15 residues. V lost 1 base to trimming and J lost 8 bases; unmatched junction nucleotides: 2. From germline, CDR1 is LNHNV and CDR2 YYDKDF (reference sequence). CDR3 residues: CATSRGTSGSDEQFF. CDR3 sequence (DNA): TGTGCCACCAGCAGAGGGACTAGCGGGAGTGATGAGCAGTTCTTC.

This chain connects TRBV9 to TRBJ2-4, with 7 bases fitting TRBD1. The CDR3 runs to 14 residues. V lost 4 bases to trimming and J lost 7 bases; unmatched junction nucleotides: 8. Germline assignment: CDR1 SGDLS and CDR2 YYNGEE. The CDR3 loop is CASSIGTERNIQYF. The CDR3 DNA reads TGTGCCAGCAGCATAGGGACAGAGAGGAACATTCAGTACTTC.

The chain uses TRBV2 and TRBJ1-3; D ambiguous. The CDR3 has 14 amino acids. The ends were cut back, 7 bases at V and 0 bases at J, with 10 bases in the middle. CDR1 SNHLY and CDR2 FYNNEI come from the germline V gene. The CDR3 spells CASKQSTSGNTIYF. The CDR3 nucleotides read TGTGCCAGCAAACAGTCCACCTCTGGAAACACCATATATTTT. The whole variable domain, remainder taken from reference TRBV2 and TRBJ1-3, is EPEVTQTPSHQVTQMGQEVILRCVPISNHLYFYWYRQILGQKVEFLVSFYNNEISEKSEIFDDQFSVERPDGSNFTLKIRSTKLEDSAMYFCASKQSTSGNTIYFGEGSWLTVV.